Listed below are T cell receptor beta chains from one sample, sequenced in a study of T cells in Graves' hyperthyroidism and ophthalmopathy. TCRdb fed the multiplex PCR reads into MiXCR, producing one record per CDR3 protein. The table records around 720,000 distinct CDR3 sequences, under 45% of them present only once. Sequencing input: blood. Source of these receptors: a woman aged 40 to 50 with Graves' hyperthyroidism. Both conserved end residues are part of each CDR3. D genes are given only for firm matches. Clone size is shown for a subset of rows, as once, few, many or a class of expanded clone.

D,J,size,V,length,CDR3,DNA
-,TRBJ1-1,-,TRBV15,16,CATSSHTDMWNTEAFF,TGTGCCACCAGCAGTCATACGGACATGTGGAACACTGAAGCTTTCTTT
-,TRBJ1-6,few,TRBV7-6,15,CASSYYHRDNSPLHF,TGTGCCAGCAGTTACTATCACAGGGATAATTCACCCCTCCACTTT
-,TRBJ1-5,many,TRBV20-1,15,CSARDSGEGNQPQHF,TGCAGTGCTAGAGATTCGGGGGAAGGCAATCAGCCCCAGCATTTT
-,TRBJ1-2,-,TRBV10-3,13,CAISWRGPYGYTF,TGTGCCATCAGCTGGAGAGGGCCCTATGGCTACACCTTC
-,TRBJ1-2,-,TRBV9,13,CASSVGGEGGYTF,TGTGCCAGCAGCGTAGGAGGGGAAGGGGGCTACACCTTC
-,TRBJ1-5,many,TRBV5-6,12,CASRTQGQPQHF,TGTGCCAGCAGAACACAGGGTCAGCCCCAGCATTTT
-,TRBJ2-7,few,TRBV6-5,13,CASHQGHSYEQYF,TGTGCCAGCCACCAGGGCCACTCCTACGAGCAGTACTTC
-,TRBJ2-7,-,TRBV11-2,14,CASSLTAGVHEQYF,TGTGCCAGCAGCTTAACGGCAGGGGTCCACGAGCAGTACTTC
TRBD1,TRBJ1-5,few,TRBV5-1,17,CASSSGTGSWSNQPQHF,TGTGCCAGCAGCTCCGGGACAGGGTCCTGGAGCAATCAGCCCCAGCATTTT
-,TRBJ1-2,-,TRBV11-2,18,CASSQEGRDGPPNYGYTF,TGCGCCAGCAGCCAAGAGGGTCGGGACGGACCTCCTAACTATGGCTACACCTTC
-,TRBJ2-7,-,TRBV19,14,CASSRSQASYEQYF,TGTGCCAGTAGTAGGTCACAGGCCTCCTACGAGCAGTACTTC
-,TRBJ1-1,many,TRBV19,16,CASSTTGRRVNTEAFF,TGTGCCAGTAGTACCACAGGCCGCCGGGTCAACACTGAAGCTTTCTTT
TRBD1,TRBJ1-2,-,TRBV6-6,13,CATGQGDSYGYTF,TGTGCCACCGGTCAAGGGGACAGCTATGGCTACACCTTC
-,TRBJ2-2,-,TRBV7-9,16,CASSPIQGANTGELFF,TGTGCCAGCTCACCAATCCAAGGGGCGAACACCGGGGAGCTGTTTTTT
-,TRBJ2-7,-,TRBV20-1,11,CSIAGPSEQYF,TGCAGTATCGCGGGACCCTCCGAGCAGTACTTC
-,TRBJ1-1,few,TRBV27,12,CASSLGGAIAFF,TGTGCCAGCAGTTTGGGAGGGGCTATCGCTTTCTTT
-,TRBJ2-7,few,TRBV19,13,CASGSQGTYEQYF,TGTGCCAGTGGGTCACAGGGAACCTACGAGCAGTACTTC
-,TRBJ2-7,-,TRBV20-1,15,CSPEPWVRSSYEQYF,TGCAGTCCTGAACCATGGGTGAGGAGTTCTTACGAGCAGTACTTC
-,TRBJ1-2,-,TRBV7-2,16,CASSFLLPGRGAGYTF,TGTGCCAGCAGCTTTCTTTTACCGGGCCGCGGTGCTGGCTACACCTTC
-,TRBJ1-6,once,TRBV2,14,CASSYVGGHSPPHF,TGTGCCAGCAGTTACGTTGGGGGGCATTCACCCCCCCACTTT
TRBD1,TRBJ2-7,-,TRBV7-9,12,CASTQSGTGQYF,TGTGCCAGCACCCAATCCGGGACAGGGCAGTACTTC
-,TRBJ1-2,many,TRBV7-2,14,CASSLVGNDYGYTF,TGTGCCAGCAGCTTAGTTGGCAACGACTATGGCTACACCTTC
-,TRBJ1-3,once,TRBV25-1,16,CASSFWGGPAGNTIYF,TGTGCCAGCAGTTTTTGGGGCGGTCCGGCGGGAAACACCATATATTTT
-,TRBJ1-4,-,TRBV7-9,15,CASSPREGTSEKLFF,TGTGCCAGCAGCCCGAGAGAGGGTACATCTGAAAAACTGTTTTTT
-,TRBJ1-1,few,TRBV10-2,17,CASSLKGRAGLYTEAFF,TGCGCCAGCAGCCTAAAGGGGAGAGCCGGCCTCTACACTGAAGCTTTCTTT
TRBD2,TRBJ2-2,-,TRBV15,17,CASSLGLAGGNTGELFF,TGTGCCAGCAGCTTGGGACTAGCTGGAGGAAACACCGGGGAGCTGTTTTTT
-,TRBJ1-1,many,TRBV9,10,CASLETEAFF,TGTGCCAGCCTGGAGACTGAAGCTTTCTTT
-,TRBJ1-4,many,TRBV2,14,CASRSRAANEKLFF,TGTGCCAGCAGAAGTAGGGCGGCTAATGAAAAACTGTTTTTT
-,TRBJ2-3,-,TRBV10-1,14,CASSESSPTDTQYF,TGCGCCAGCAGTGAGTCTTCCCCCACAGATACGCAGTATTTT
-,TRBJ1-3,-,TRBV11-2,13,CASSYRDPEGMDF,TGTGCCAGCAGTTACAGGGACCCGGAGGGGATGGATTTT
-,TRBJ2-7,-,TRBV2,15,CASSEESGRPYEQYF,TGTGCCAGCAGTGAAGAGTCTGGGCGGCCCTACGAGCAGTACTTC
TRBD1,TRBJ1-1,-,TRBV7-9,15,CASSTGATGSTEAFF,TGTGCCAGCAGCACCGGGGCGACAGGGTCGACTGAAGCTTTCTTT
-,TRBJ1-5,-,TRBV5-8,16,CASSYPGTPTNQPQHF,TGTGCCAGCAGCTACCCCGGGACACCTACCAATCAGCCCCAGCATTTT
-,TRBJ1-1,-,TRBV5-1,15,CASSPSLAGNTEAFF,TGTGCCAGCAGCCCATCCCTAGCTGGGAACACTGAAGCTTTCTTT
TRBD1,TRBJ1-1,-,TRBV6-5,13,CVSKDRGYSEAFF,TGTGTCAGCAAGGACAGGGGATATTCTGAGGCTTTCTTT
TRBD1,TRBJ1-1,many,TRBV29-1,12,CSAWTGSTEAFF,TGCAGCGCTTGGACAGGGAGTACTGAAGCTTTCTTT
-,TRBJ1-5,few,TRBV6-1,14,CASRNEVSNQPQHF,TGTGCCAGCAGAAACGAGGTGAGCAATCAGCCCCAGCATTTT
-,TRBJ2-1,-,TRBV15,15,CATSRDSGSRNEQFF,TGTGCCACCAGCAGAGATTCAGGGAGTAGGAATGAGCAGTTCTTC
TRBD2,TRBJ2-5,-,TRBV9,16,CASSPPGSGSLETQYF,TGTGCCAGCAGCCCGCCAGGTAGCGGGTCTCTAGAGACCCAGTACTTC
-,TRBJ1-5,many,TRBV7-8,16,CASSREPRYSNQPQHF,TGTGCCAGCTCCCGGGAGCCGCGGTATAGCAATCAGCCCCAGCATTTT
TRBD1,TRBJ1-2,-,TRBV12-3/TRBV12-4,15,CASSWGQGANYGYTF,TGTGCCAGCAGCTGGGGACAGGGGGCCAACTATGGCTACACCTTC
TRBD1,TRBJ1-1,once,TRBV10-3,17,CAISRTGGEVGHTEAFF,TGTGCCATCAGCCGGACAGGGGGAGAGGTCGGCCACACTGAAGCTTTCTTT
-,TRBJ1-2,few,TRBV7-2,16,CASSYSTSAGDYGYTF,TGTGCCAGCAGTTACTCGACTTCGGCAGGCGACTATGGCTACACCTTC
-,TRBJ1-2,-,TRBV12-3/TRBV12-4,13,CASSPGSRGGYTF,TGTGCCAGCAGTCCAGGGAGTCGAGGTGGCTACACCTTC
-,TRBJ1-1,many,TRBV29-1,11,CSLGWGTEAFF,TGCAGCCTGGGGTGGGGGACTGAAGCTTTCTTT
-,TRBJ1-6,-,TRBV11-2,14,CASSLEIGNSPLHF,TGTGCCAGCAGCCTCGAGATAGGCAATTCACCCCTCCACTTT
TRBD1,TRBJ1-2,-,TRBV10-3,10,CAISGDRDSF,TGTGCCATCAGTGGGGACAGGGATTCATTC
-,TRBJ1-2,few,TRBV10-3,15,CAISESKRLDYGYTF,TGTGCCATCAGTGAGTCTAAACGACTGGACTATGGCTACACCTTC
TRBD2,TRBJ2-1,-,TRBV20-1,17,CSARDRTSGRHYNEQFF,TGCAGTGCTAGAGATAGGACTAGCGGGAGGCACTACAATGAGCAGTTCTTC
TRBD1,TRBJ2-7,-,TRBV10-1,15,CASLPPGQGAHEQYF,TGCGCCAGTCTTCCCCCCGGACAGGGGGCTCACGAGCAGTACTTC
TRBD1,TRBJ1-1,-,TRBV5-4,14,CASSPSTGDTEAFF,TGTGCCAGCAGCCCTAGTACAGGGGATACTGAAGCTTTCTTT
-,TRBJ1-2,many,TRBV24-1,12,CATSEGDTGYTF,TGTGCCACCAGTGAGGGGGACACGGGCTACACCTTC